This is a list of T cell receptor beta chains from one sample in a study of blood T cell repertoires in COVID-19. Only in-frame clones appear in the TCRdb table, and some are missing; sequencing was by immunoSEQ multiplex PCR. Counted here are 150,000 to 190,000 clones, 75% to 90% occurring once; the ten biggest clones make up 15%. The sample was peripheral blood. These receptors all come from a woman aged 35 to 49 with acute or convalescent COVID-19. Both conserved end residues are part of each CDR3. The order of the fields is CDR3 protein, CDR3 DNA, J gene, clone size, V gene, D gene. D genes are given only for firm matches. The listing skips clone size in some rows; elsewhere it reads once, few, many or a size class.

CASSALSGLANYGYTF | TGTGCCAGTTCAGCCTTATCGGGATTAGCTAACTATGGCTACACCTTC | TRBJ1-2 | . | TRBV19 | .
CAWKIGEREYEQYF | TGTGCCTGGAAAATTGGCGAGCGGGAGTACGAGCAGTACTTC | TRBJ2-7 | . | TRBV30 | TRBD2
CASSILQGASSNEQFF | TGCGCCAGCAGCATACTACAGGGGGCGTCATCGAATGAGCAGTTCTTC | TRBJ2-1 | . | TRBV5-1 | TRBD1
CASSRGGLAGAVFYEQYF | TGTGCCAGCAGCAGAGGGGGACTAGCGGGGGCCGTTTTCTACGAGCAGTACTTC | TRBJ2-7 | once | TRBV3-1/TRBV3-2 | TRBD2
CASSDFQGPIGNTIYF | TGCGCCAGCAGTGATTTTCAGGGGCCCATCGGAAACACCATATATTTT | TRBJ1-3 | . | TRBV10-2 | .
CASNNSTSESTDTQYF | TGTGCCAGCAACAATTCGACTAGCGAAAGCACAGATACGCAGTATTTT | TRBJ2-3 | . | TRBV9 | TRBD2
CASSDVTGPSGNTIYF | TGTGCCAGCAGTGATGTGACAGGTCCCTCTGGAAACACCATATATTTT | TRBJ1-3 | . | TRBV2 | .
CASSLVASSGAYNEQFF | TGTGCCAGCAGCTTAGTGGCCTCTAGCGGGGCCTACAATGAGCAGTTCTTC | TRBJ2-1 | . | TRBV7-6 | TRBD2
CASSLDTGALGEQYF | TGCGCCAGCAGCTTGGACACAGGGGCGCTTGGCGAGCAGTACTTC | TRBJ2-7 | . | TRBV5-1 | TRBD1
CASSLDGTVNYGYTF | TGTGCCAGCAGCTTAGACGGGACAGTGAACTATGGCTACACCTTC | TRBJ1-2 | . | TRBV5-4 | TRBD1
CASSDLVDRPPGQPQHF | TGTGCCAGCAGTGATCTCGTTGACAGGCCCCCGGGGCAGCCCCAGCATTTT | TRBJ1-5 | . | TRBV2 | .
CASSLGGANEKLFF | TGTGCCAGCAGCTTAGGCGGGGCTAATGAAAAACTGTTTTTT | TRBJ1-4 | once | TRBV7-9 | .
CASSQSWTSGNYEQYF | TGTGCCAGCAGCCAATCGTGGACTAGCGGAAACTACGAGCAGTACTTC | TRBJ2-7 | . | TRBV16 | TRBD2
CASSQPQGGTEAFF | TGTGCCAGCAGCCAGCCCCAGGGGGGAACTGAAGCTTTCTTT | TRBJ1-1 | . | TRBV3-1/TRBV3-2 | TRBD1
CASRLSTGELFF | TGTGCCAGCAGGTTAAGTACTGGGGAGCTGTTTTTT | TRBJ2-2 | . | TRBV5-4 | .
CAWSDVGGQPQHF | TGTGCCTGGAGTGATGTAGGGGGTCAGCCCCAGCATTTT | TRBJ1-5 | . | TRBV30 | .
CASSQPGQGIYEQYF | TGCGCCAGCAGCCAGCCAGGACAGGGAATCTACGAGCAGTACTTC | TRBJ2-7 | . | TRBV4-1 | TRBD1
CASSPGGGTLQETQYF | TGTGCCAGCTCACCAGGCGGGGGGACATTACAAGAGACCCAGTACTTC | TRBJ2-5 | . | TRBV18 | TRBD2
CASSYEGRYEQYF | TGTGCCAGCAGTTACGAGGGGAGGTACGAGCAGTACTTC | TRBJ2-7 | . | TRBV6-6 | .
CASSYSQGARNEQFF | TGTGCCAGCAGTTACTCGCAGGGCGCTAGGAATGAGCAGTTCTTC | TRBJ2-1 | . | TRBV6-5 | .
CAIRPGGAQRDTEAFF | TGTGCCATCAGACCGGGGGGGGCGCAGAGGGATACTGAAGCTTTCTTT | TRBJ1-1 | . | TRBV10-3 | .
CASRRTATEAFF | TGTGCCAGCAGGAGGACAGCAACTGAAGCTTTCTTT | TRBJ1-1 | . | TRBV6-5 | .
CASSQGQGTVYEQYF | TGCGCCAGCAGCCAGGGACAGGGAACCGTCTACGAGCAGTACTTC | TRBJ2-7 | . | TRBV5-1 | TRBD1
CASSIGDRGRYEQYF | TGTGCCAGTAGTATAGGGGACAGGGGGCGATACGAGCAGTACTTC | TRBJ2-7 | . | TRBV19 | TRBD1
CASSLGPDVRAYEQYF | TGTGCCAGCAGCTTAGGACCCGATGTCAGGGCCTACGAGCAGTACTTC | TRBJ2-7 | once | TRBV5-4 | .
CASSNLTGWTGELFF | TGCGCCAGCAGCAACTTGACAGGGTGGACCGGGGAGCTGTTTTTT | TRBJ2-2 | . | TRBV5-1 | TRBD1
CASSPTPKPGQGSSYEQYF | TGTGCCAGCAGCCCAACCCCAAAACCGGGACAGGGAAGCTCCTACGAGCAGTACTTC | TRBJ2-7 | . | TRBV11-2 | TRBD1
CASSPQTYEQYF | TGTGCCAGCAGTCCTCAGACCTACGAGCAGTACTTC | TRBJ2-7 | . | TRBV12-3/TRBV12-4 | .
CASSPGYYEQYF | TGTGCCAGCAGCCCCGGTTATTACGAGCAGTACTTC | TRBJ2-7 | . | TRBV7-8 | .
CASGHDRAEAFF | TGTGCCAGCGGACACGACAGGGCCGAAGCTTTCTTT | TRBJ1-1 | few | TRBV12-3/TRBV12-4 | TRBD1
CASSPGQGNGYTF | TGTGCCAGCAGCCCCGGACAGGGTAATGGCTACACCTTC | TRBJ1-2 | . | TRBV12-3/TRBV12-4 | TRBD1
CAIQTFRADTQYF | TGTGCCATTCAAACCTTCAGGGCAGATACGCAGTATTTT | TRBJ2-3 | . | TRBV10-3 | .
CASSPRTSGVGDTQYF | TGCGCCAGCAGCCCGCGGACTAGCGGGGTCGGAGATACGCAGTATTTT | TRBJ2-3 | . | TRBV5-1 | TRBD2
CAWTMDRGVGYTF | TGTGCCTGGACCATGGACAGGGGAGTAGGCTACACCTTC | TRBJ1-2 | . | TRBV30 | TRBD1
CASSLARGQGADEQYF | TGTGCCAGCAGCTTAGCGCGTGGACAGGGGGCGGACGAGCAGTACTTC | TRBJ2-7 | . | TRBV11-1 | TRBD1
CASSQGQGLRNQPQHF | TGTGCCAGCAGTCAGGGACAGGGGTTGAGGAATCAGCCCCAGCATTTT | TRBJ1-5 | few | TRBV3-1/TRBV3-2 | TRBD1
CASSLGQGGTDTQYF | TGTGCCAGCAGCTTAGGACAGGGCGGGACAGATACGCAGTATTTT | TRBJ2-3 | . | TRBV7-6 | TRBD1
CATSDGGMNTEAFF | TGTGCCACCAGTGACGGGGGTATGAACACTGAAGCTTTCTTT | TRBJ1-1 | . | TRBV24-1 | .
CASGRTPTTYEQYF | TGTGCCAGCGGGAGGACACCTACTACTTACGAGCAGTACTTC | TRBJ2-7 | . | TRBV27 | .
CASSLSETGKAGEQYF | TGTGCCAGCAGTTTATCGGAGACAGGGAAAGCGGGCGAGCAGTACTTC | TRBJ2-7 | . | TRBV27 | .